These T cell receptor beta chains were read from a single sample in a study of T cell responses to AZD1222 COVID-19 vaccine. Sequenced by immunoSEQ multiplex PCR; TCRdb stores in-frame clones only, minus some. The table lists about 150,000 clones, 90% of them singletons. This specimen consisted of peripheral blood, obtained 28 days after the second AZD1222 dose. Source of these receptors: an adult who received the AZD1222 COVID-19 vaccine. Both conserved end residues are part of each CDR3. D genes are given only for firm matches. Only some rows state a clone size, as once, few, many or a class for expanded clones.

clone size: .; J gene: TRBJ2-7; D gene: .; V gene: TRBV18; CDR3 protein: CASSPGRDYEQYF; CDR3 DNA: TGTGCCAGCTCACCGGGCAGGGATTACGAGCAGTACTTC
clone size: .; J gene: TRBJ1-1; D gene: .; V gene: TRBV7-9; CDR3 protein: CASSSRGGPMNTEAFF; CDR3 DNA: TGTGCCAGCAGCTCCCGGGGGGGTCCCATGAACACTGAAGCTTTCTTT
clone size: .; J gene: TRBJ2-2; D gene: .; V gene: TRBV9; CDR3 protein: CASSVGGGGTGELFF; CDR3 DNA: TGTGCCAGCAGCGTAGGAGGGGGGGGCACCGGGGAGCTGTTTTTT
clone size: .; J gene: TRBJ2-3; D gene: .; V gene: TRBV6-5; CDR3 protein: CASKILSTDTQYF; CDR3 DNA: TGTGCCAGCAAAATCCTCAGCACAGATACGCAGTATTTT
clone size: .; J gene: TRBJ2-3; D gene: .; V gene: TRBV21-1; CDR3 protein: CASSDDQTQYF; CDR3 DNA: TGTGCCAGCAGCGACGATCAGACGCAGTATTTT
clone size: .; J gene: TRBJ2-7; D gene: TRBD1; V gene: TRBV2; CDR3 protein: CASSVNRGYEQYF; CDR3 DNA: TGTGCCAGCAGTGTAAACAGGGGTTACGAGCAGTACTTC
clone size: .; J gene: TRBJ2-1; D gene: TRBD2; V gene: TRBV3-1/TRBV3-2; CDR3 protein: CASSRQTAGGYNEQFF; CDR3 DNA: TGTGCCAGCAGCCGACAAACGGCGGGAGGGTACAATGAGCAGTTCTTC
clone size: .; J gene: TRBJ2-1; D gene: .; V gene: TRBV18; CDR3 protein: CASSPRQQGSSYNEQFF; CDR3 DNA: TGTGCCAGCTCACCACGTCAGCAGGGTTCCTCCTACAATGAGCAGTTCTTC
clone size: .; J gene: TRBJ2-7; D gene: .; V gene: TRBV9; CDR3 protein: CASSVAMGGPYEQYF; CDR3 DNA: TGTGCCAGCAGCGTAGCTATGGGGGGCCCCTACGAGCAGTACTTC
clone size: .; J gene: TRBJ1-1; D gene: .; V gene: TRBV6-5; CDR3 protein: CASSYSRLDTEAFF; CDR3 DNA: TGTGCCAGCAGTTACTCGAGATTGGACACTGAAGCTTTCTTT
clone size: once; J gene: TRBJ2-2; D gene: .; V gene: TRBV4-3; CDR3 protein: CASSQGQANTGELFF; CDR3 DNA: TGCGCCAGCAGCCAGGGCCAGGCGAACACCGGGGAGCTGTTTTTT
clone size: .; J gene: TRBJ1-2; D gene: TRBD1; V gene: TRBV4-1; CDR3 protein: CASSQNRGVFVYTF; CDR3 DNA: TGCGCCAGCAGCCAGAACAGGGGAGTATTTGTCTACACCTTC
clone size: .; J gene: TRBJ2-3; D gene: .; V gene: TRBV6-5; CDR3 protein: CAGPTSVKNTQYF; CDR3 DNA: TGTGCCGGCCCGACTAGTGTCAAAAATACGCAGTATTTT
clone size: .; J gene: TRBJ2-1; D gene: .; V gene: TRBV6-1; CDR3 protein: CASSEPRGTYNEQFF; CDR3 DNA: TGTGCCAGCAGTGAACCCCGGGGCACCTACAATGAGCAGTTCTTC
clone size: .; J gene: TRBJ2-7; D gene: TRBD1; V gene: TRBV9; CDR3 protein: CASSVGQGAYEQYF; CDR3 DNA: TGTGCCAGCAGCGTAGGGCAGGGGGCCTACGAGCAGTACTTC
clone size: .; J gene: TRBJ1-2; D gene: .; V gene: TRBV9; CDR3 protein: CASTKEGGRNYGYTF; CDR3 DNA: TGTGCCAGCACCAAGGAGGGGGGCCGGAACTATGGCTACACCTTC
clone size: .; J gene: TRBJ2-7; D gene: .; V gene: TRBV18; CDR3 protein: CASSPRSGGDDEQYF; CDR3 DNA: TGTGCCAGCTCACCCCGGTCGGGGGGCGACGACGAGCAGTACTTC
clone size: .; J gene: TRBJ2-1; D gene: TRBD2; V gene: TRBV9; CDR3 protein: CASSVALSRGNNEQFF; CDR3 DNA: TGTGCCAGCAGCGTAGCTCTCTCGCGGGGGAACAATGAGCAGTTCTTC